The present TCR beta chain was sequenced within a study of OX40 agonist ivuxolimab in advanced cancers. Overall study findings and caveats: By week 6 at 0.1 to 3.0 mg/kg, blood CD4+ and CD8+ T cells had expanded clonally.

Worth noting for this clone: Its antigen remains unknown.

Germline CDR1 MNHEY, CDR2 SVGAGI. V dropped 5 bases and J dropped 5 bases, with 13 bases sitting between them. This CDR3 comprises 15 residues. Assay: immunoSEQ multiplex PCR; the TCRdb copy retains only in-frame clones and omits some. The repertoire holds roughly 70,000 clones, with over 75% as singletons. The receptor was isolated from an adult with an advanced solid tumor such as melanoma, head and neck, liver or kidney cancer. V and J are TRBV6-5 and TRBJ1-6; no firm D call. The specimen comprised CD4+ or CD8+ T cells sorted from blood, sampled in a trial of the OX40 agonist ivuxolimab. CDR3 sequence (DNA): TGTGCCAGCAGTCCCCAAATAAAACATAATTCACCCCTCCACTTT. Translated: CASSPQIKHNSPLHF.